This TCR beta chain was sequenced for a study of T cell changes during pregnancy in multiple sclerosis. The CDR3 has 16 residues. The junction had 8 bases not matched to a gene; V was cut back by 6 bases and J by 2 bases. Looked up from germline, CDR1 is SQVTM and CDR2 is ANQGSEA. Produced via immunoSEQ multiplex PCR; TCRdb's table is partial and in-frame only. The top ten clones hold approximately 5% of a sample with approximately 53,000 clones, 90% of them seen once. The sequence derives from a female donor in good health, enrolled as a control in a pregnancy study. The rearrangement uses TRBV29-1 and TRBJ2-6; 9 nucleotides match TRBD1. Here the sequenced sample was peripheral blood, taken after pregnancy. CDR3 residues: CSVGGRDRAGANVLTF. CDR3 bases: TGCAGCGTGGGGGGGAGGGACAGGGCTGGGGCCAACGTCCTGACTTTC.